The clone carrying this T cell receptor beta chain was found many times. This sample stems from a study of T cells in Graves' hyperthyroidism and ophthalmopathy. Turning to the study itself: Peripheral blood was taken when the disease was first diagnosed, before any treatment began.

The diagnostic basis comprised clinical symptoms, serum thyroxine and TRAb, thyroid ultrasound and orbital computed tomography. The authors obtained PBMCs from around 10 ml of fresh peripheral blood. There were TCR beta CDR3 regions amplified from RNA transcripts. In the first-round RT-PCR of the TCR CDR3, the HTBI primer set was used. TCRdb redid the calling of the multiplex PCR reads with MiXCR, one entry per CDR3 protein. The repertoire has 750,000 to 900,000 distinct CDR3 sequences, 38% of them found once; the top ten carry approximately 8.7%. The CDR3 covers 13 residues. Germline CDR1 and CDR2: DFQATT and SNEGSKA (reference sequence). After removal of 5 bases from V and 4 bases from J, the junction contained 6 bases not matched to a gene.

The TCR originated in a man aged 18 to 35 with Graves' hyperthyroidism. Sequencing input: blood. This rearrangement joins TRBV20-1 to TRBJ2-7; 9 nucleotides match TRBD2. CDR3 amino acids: CSAPYSGGYEQYF. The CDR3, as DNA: TGCAGTGCTCCTTATAGCGGGGGTTACGAGCAGTACTTC.